The 10 T cell receptor beta chains below come from one sample, sequenced in a study of identical twins. TCRdb called the 5' RACE reads again in MiXCR, with one record for every CDR3 protein. The table has approximately 260,000 distinct CDR3 sequences, 11% to 15% seen once. Sequences were obtained from memory (CD45RO+) T cells sorted from blood. The receptors come from a woman under 30 in good health.

This clonotype was detected many times. This chain links TRBV5-1 with TRBJ2-5; no definite D call. The germline gives CDR1 SGHRS, CDR2 YFSETQ. The CDR3 has 12 amino acids. The ends were cut back, 4 bases at V and 0 bases at J, with 4 bases in the middle. CDR3 in amino acids: CASSKYQETQYF. The CDR3 DNA is TGCGCCAGCAGCAAGTACCAAGAGACCCAGTACTTC. The full variable domain, rest sourced from reference TRBV5-1 and TRBJ2-5, is KAGVTQTPRYLIKTRGQQVTLSCSPISGHRSVSWYQQTPGQGLQFLFEYFSETQRNKGNFPGRFSGRQFSNSRSEMNVSTLELGDSALYLCASSKYQETQYFGPGTRLLVL.

This clonotype has just a few counts. J is TRBJ2-7 and V is TRBV10-3; D unresolved. From germline, CDR1 is ENHRY and CDR2 SYGVKD. The V end lost 2 bases, the J end lost 0 bases, and 2 bases lay between the germline ends. This CDR3 comprises 12 residues. The CDR3 loop is CAISENSYEQYF. DNA of the CDR3: TGTGCCATCAGTGAGAACTCCTACGAGCAGTACTTC.

This clonotype was counted between two and nine times. V and J are TRBV5-1 and TRBJ1-2; D is undetermined. This CDR3 is 13 amino acids long. Trimming stripped 0 bases from V and 8 bases from J, with 11 bases between. CDR1 and CDR2 (germline): SGHRS, YFSETQ. Here the CDR3 reads CASSLVGEGGYTF. The CDR3 DNA sequence: TGCGCCAGCAGCTTGGTCGGGGAGGGCGGCTACACCTTC. Filled out from reference TRBV5-1 and TRBJ1-2, the complete variable domain reads KAGVTQTPRYLIKTRGQQVTLSCSPISGHRSVSWYQQTPGQGLQFLFEYFSETQRNKGNFPGRFSGRQFSNSRSEMNVSTLELGDSALYLCASSLVGEGGYTFGSGTRLTVV.

This clonotype was seen more than once but under ten times. V is TRBV7-3 and J is TRBJ2-1; 7 bases agree with TRBD2. Germline lookup yields CDR1 SGHTA and CDR2 FQGTGA. There are 16 residues in the CDR3. Trimming at V came to 5 bases and at J to 2 bases, leaving 9 bases not matched to a gene. As DNA, the CDR3 is TGTGCCAGCAGCCTAGGCTTGGCGGGGGCCTACAATGAGCAGTTCTTC. This gives the protein CASSLGLAGAYNEQFF.

This chain connects TRBV20-1 to TRBJ2-7; a possible D gene is TRBD1 (5 bases). The V end was cut by 3 bases, the J end by 6 bases, with 9 bases between. The CDR3 runs to 11 residues. Germline V CDR1 and CDR2: DFQATT, SNEGSKA (reference sequence). The CDR3 loop is CSASRGSEQYF. CDR3 in DNA: TGCAGTGCTAGTAGGGGTAGCGAGCAGTACTTC.

The rearrangement links TRBV5-1 to TRBJ2-5, with TRBD2 as a possible D gene (6 bases). V was pared by 7 bases and J by 5 bases, with 21 bases between. The CDR3 is made up of 15 amino acids. Germline-derived CDR1 and CDR2 are SGHRS and YFSETQ. The CDR3 protein is CASSAMGDSRETQYF. The DNA of the CDR3 is TGCGCCAGCTCAGCTATGGGGGACTCCAGGGAGACCCAGTACTTC.

The chain combines TRBV5-1 with TRBJ2-5; D is possibly TRBD2 (6 bases). The CDR3 consists of 17 residues. Germline CDR1 is SGHRS and CDR2 is YFSETQ. Trimming took 6 bases from V and 0 from J, leaving 21 bases between them. CDR3 DNA: TGCGCCAGCACCTATCGGGACTCGCGGGACGACCAAGAGACCCAGTACTTC. Its protein is CASTYRDSRDDQETQYF.

This chain joins TRBV12-3 or TRBV12-4 and TRBJ1-2; D call uncertain. CDR3 length equals 14 residues. V lost 4 bases to trimming and J lost 4 bases, with 13 bases between them. The CDR3 DNA sequence: TGTGCCAGCAGTTCCCGACTGGGCGGCTATGGCTACACCTTC. This encodes CASSSRLGGYGYTF.

This clonotype was counted a few times. This chain joins TRBV4-3 and TRBJ2-1; D call uncertain. CDR1 is LGHNA, CDR2 YSLEER, per germline. V shed 0 bases and J shed 7 bases, with 16 bases lying between them. This CDR3 is 16 amino acids long. The CDR3 coding sequence is TGCGCCAGCAGCCAAGAAGGCCCTCCCCATGAGAATGAGCAGTTCTTC. It codes for CASSQEGPPHENEQFF.

This clonotype was seen at least ten times. V usage is TRBV7-9 and J usage is TRBJ2-1; possible D gene TRBD2, 6 bases. This CDR3 is 17 amino acids long. Germline CDR1 reads SEHNR; CDR2 reads FQNEAQ (reference sequence). V lost 5 bases and J lost 0, with 17 bases in between. The CDR3 nucleotides are TGTGCCAGCAGCCCTAGAGTACGGGAGAGCTCCTACAATGAGCAGTTCTTC. Translated, it gives CASSPRVRESSYNEQFF. The variable domain in full, completed from reference TRBV7-9 and TRBJ2-1, reads DTGVSQNPRHKITKRGQNVTFRCDPISEHNRLYWYRQTLGQGPEFLTYFQNEAQLEKSRLLSDRFSAERPKGSFSTLEIQRTEQGDSAMYLCASSPRVRESSYNEQFFGPGTRLTVL.